Shown below are 24 T cell receptor beta chains from a single sample sequenced in a study of blood T cell repertoires in COVID-19. The table came from immunoSEQ multiplex PCR; TCRdb's copy has only in-frame clones and leaves some out. The profile shows approximately 220,000 clones, around 84% of them singletons. Source material: peripheral blood. The receptors were gathered from a man aged 50-60 years who had recovered from COVID-19.

The J gene is TRBJ1-6, the V gene TRBV25-1; 7 nucleotides line up with TRBD1. The CDR3 sequence is 13 residues long. CDR1 and CDR2 from the germline V gene are MGHDK and SYGVNS. Unmatched junction bases numbered 3, after V lost 6 bases and J lost 7 bases. DNA of the CDR3: TGTGCCAGCAGCCGGGACAGCAATTCACCCCTCCACTTT. This gives the protein CASSRDSNSPLHF.

The count of this clone is one. The V call is TRBV10-3, the J call TRBJ1-6; D is unclear. The V and J ends lost 3 bases and 4 bases respectively, with 4 bases between them. Per germline, CDR1 ENHRY and CDR2 SYGVKD. The CDR3 has 13 amino acids. CDR3 coding DNA: TGTGCCATCAGTGAAACTTATAATTCACCCCTCCACTTT. Amino acids: CAISETYNSPLHF.

This clone was seen only once. The chain joins TRBV5-1 to TRBJ2-7, with 10 nucleotides matching TRBD1. CDR1 is SGHRS and CDR2 is YFSETQ in the germline V gene. The junction had 8 bases not matched to a gene; V was cut back by 2 bases and J by 6 bases. The CDR3 has 15 amino acids. CDR3: CASSLGSGQGREQYF. As DNA, the CDR3 is TGCGCCAGCAGCTTAGGATCGGGACAGGGGCGCGAGCAGTACTTC.

The chain has TRBV12-3 or TRBV12-4 and TRBJ2-2; D not resolved. The CDR3 has 13 residues. The ends were cut back, 4 bases at V and 5 bases at J, with 8 bases in the middle. The CDR3 protein is CASSSDLTGELFF. As DNA, the CDR3 is TGTGCCAGCAGTTCCGACTTAACCGGGGAGCTGTTTTTT.

This chain connects TRBV28 to TRBJ1-5, with D unresolved. Trimming took 6 bases from V and 7 from J, leaving 19 bases between them. This CDR3 spans 15 amino acids. Per the germline V gene, CDR1 is MDHEN and CDR2 is SYDVKM. In DNA form, the CDR3 reads TGTGCCAGCAGGACCCCCGGAGGGCTCCGGCAGCCCCAGCATTTT. Protein sequence: CASRTPGGLRQPQHF.

This clone was picked up a small number of times. The chain combines TRBV30 with TRBJ2-2; TRBD1 matches 7 bases. Per the germline V gene, CDR1 is GTSNPN and CDR2 is SVGIG (reference sequence). This CDR3 is built from 14 residues. The J segment lost 6 bases and the V segment lost 5 bases, leaving 9 bases of the junction unmatched. CDR3 bases: TGTGCCTGGTGGACAGGTGCTTATCCCGGGGAGCTGTTTTTT. This sequence encodes CAWWTGAYPGELFF.

The V gene is TRBV30, the J gene TRBJ2-6; tentatively, D is TRBD1 (6 bases). The CDR3 runs to 13 residues. Trimming removed 5 bases from V and 5 bases from J, with 10 bases in between. Germline assignment: CDR1 GTSNPN and CDR2 SVGIG (reference sequence). CDR3 amino acids: CAWQGNRANVLTF. The DNA for the CDR3 is TGTGCCTGGCAGGGGAATAGGGCCAACGTCCTGACTTTC.

The chain has TRBV4-2 and TRBJ1-1; D not resolved. V was trimmed by 3 bases and J by 1 base, leaving 6 bases between them. The length of the CDR3 is 13 residues. The germline V gene encodes CDR1 LGHNA and CDR2 YNFKEQ. The CDR3 is CASSHRQNTEAFF. CDR3 in DNA: TGTGCCAGCAGCCACAGACAGAACACTGAAGCTTTCTTT.

The chain employs TRBV12-3 or TRBV12-4 and TRBJ1-5, with D perhaps TRBD1 (5 bases). The CDR3 is 13 amino acids. Trimming shortened V by 5 bases and J by 6 bases, and 11 bases separated the two germline ends. This chain's CDR3 is CASSTGLSQPQHF. As DNA, the CDR3 is TGTGCCAGCAGTACAGGTTTGTCTCAGCCCCAGCATTTT.

V and J are TRBV14 and TRBJ2-7; 7 bases line up with TRBD1. V was pared by 5 bases and J by 2 bases, with 3 bases of the junction left unmatched. The length of the CDR3 is 13 residues. The germline CDR1 and CDR2 sequences are SGHDN and FVKESK. This chain's CDR3 is CASSIGQAYEQYF. The CDR3 nucleotides read TGTGCCAGCAGCATAGGACAGGCCTACGAGCAGTACTTC.

The chain has TRBV3-1 (or the pseudogene TRBV3-2) and TRBJ2-7; tentatively, D is TRBD2 (5 bases). V was cut by 4 bases and J by 3 bases, with 10 bases left in between. The CDR3 length is 13 residues. The germline V gene encodes CDR1 LGHDT and CDR2 YNNKEL (reference sequence). CDR3 residues: CASSRRSNYEQYF. The CDR3 DNA reads TGTGCCAGCAGCCGGAGGTCAAACTACGAGCAGTACTTC.

The chain recombines TRBV28 with TRBJ1-4; unclear D gene. This CDR3 region has 14 residues. CDR1 is MDHEN, CDR2 SYDVKM, per germline. V was pared by 6 bases and J by 5 bases, with 13 bases between. As DNA, the CDR3 is TGTGCCAGCAGATCCAGACGGGTAAATGAAAAACTGTTTTTT. This gives the protein CASRSRRVNEKLFF.

The CDR3 here is CASSLVGTKAEAFF. The CDR3 nucleotides read TGTGCCAGCAGCTTAGTAGGGACTAAGGCTGAAGCTTTCTTT. The chain links TRBV7-9 to TRBJ1-1, with D possibly TRBD1 on 5 matching bases. V was cut by 1 base and J by 6 bases, with 12 bases left in between. This CDR3 spans 14 amino acids. CDR1 and CDR2 from the germline V gene are SEHNR and FQNEAQ (reference sequence).

The chain uses TRBV18 and TRBJ2-5, with D possibly TRBD1 on 6 matching bases. Germline-derived CDR1 and CDR2 are KGHSH and LQKENI. V dropped 4 bases and J dropped 1 base, with 16 bases sitting between them. This CDR3 region has 16 residues. CDR3 DNA sequence: TGTGCCAGCTCACTCCAGTCCGGGACACTCCAAGAGACCCAGTACTTC. It is translated as CASSLQSGTLQETQYF.

The chain couples TRBV20-1 to TRBJ2-3, with no clear D. CDR3 size: 16 residues. CDR1 is DFQATT, CDR2 SNEGSKA, per germline (reference sequence). Between the trimmed V and J ends, which lost 3 bases and 0 bases, there was a span of 16 bases. The CDR3 loop is CSASSATRASTDTQYF. The CDR3 region has the DNA TGCAGTGCTAGTTCTGCGACTCGTGCTAGCACAGATACGCAGTATTTT.

The chain employs TRBV24-1 and TRBJ2-5, with 8 bases identical to TRBD1. The CDR3 consists of 15 residues. Trimming at V came to 3 bases and at J to 5 bases, leaving 7 bases not matched to a gene. Germline assignment: CDR1 KGHDR and CDR2 SFDVKD. In DNA form, the CDR3 reads TGTGCCACCAGTGATCCCCAGGGGGCAGGGGAGACCCAGTACTTC. It translates to CATSDPQGAGETQYF.

The V gene is TRBV14, the J gene TRBJ2-7, with D perhaps matching TRBD1 (6 bases). The germline V gene has CDR1 SGHDN and CDR2 FVKESK. This CDR3 is 15 amino acids long. V was clipped by 2 bases and J by 3 bases, with 14 bases between them. The chain's CDR3 is CASSQLGGANYEQYF. The DNA for the CDR3 is TGTGCCAGCAGCCAACTTGGGGGCGCGAACTACGAGCAGTACTTC.

This sequence joins TRBV19 and TRBJ1-2, with 8 bases identical to TRBD1. In germline, CDR1 is LNHDA, CDR2 SQIVND (reference sequence). V was clipped by 4 bases and J by 4 bases; unmatched bases: 11. The CDR3 is 16 residues long. CDR3 in amino acids: CASSTRGLTGGYGYTF. In nucleotides, the CDR3 is TGTGCCAGTAGTACGAGGGGACTAACAGGGGGCTATGGCTACACCTTC.

The chain carries TRBV7-8 and TRBJ2-7; no firm D call. This CDR3 is 14 amino acids long. Germline assignment: CDR1 SGHVS and CDR2 FQNEAQ. V was clipped by 1 base and J by 0 bases, with 7 bases between them. CDR3 coding DNA: TGTGCCAGCAGCTTAGGTCCGGTCTCCTACGAGCAGTACTTC. This encodes CASSLGPVSYEQYF.

This chain uses TRBV5-1 with TRBJ1-3; D unresolved. CDR3 size: 13 residues. Germline V gives CDR1 SGHRS, CDR2 YFSETQ. V lost 0 bases, J lost 3 bases, and 4 bases lay in between. The CDR3 nucleotides are TGCGCCAGCAGCTTGGAGAGTGGAAACACCATATATTTT. This translates into CASSLESGNTIYF.

The rearrangement links TRBV4-1 to TRBJ2-2; D perhaps matches TRBD2 (6 bases). Germline CDR1 and CDR2: MGHRA and YSYEKL. Trimming took off 1 base at V and 4 bases at J, with 16 bases between the two ends. This CDR3 contains 17 residues. CDR3 bases: TGCGCCAGCAGCCAAGTTTCTACTAGCCCGAGCACCGGGGAGCTGTTTTTT. Its translation: CASSQVSTSPSTGELFF.

This chain connects TRBV28 to TRBJ2-7, with D maybe TRBD2 (5 bases). The length of the CDR3 is 15 residues. The V gene's germline CDR1 is MDHEN and CDR2 SYDVKM. Trimming pared 4 bases from V and 3 bases from J, leaving 16 bases between. This chain's CDR3 is CASSWRGMKDYEQYF. The DNA of the CDR3 is TGTGCCAGCAGTTGGAGAGGGATGAAGGACTACGAGCAGTACTTC. The full variable domain, its missing parts supplied by reference TRBV28 and TRBJ2-7, is DVKVTQSSRYLVKRTGEKVFLECVQDMDHENMFWYRQDPGLGLRLIYFSYDVKMKEKGDIPEGYSVSREKKERFSLILESASTNQTSMYLCASSWRGMKDYEQYFGPGTRLTVT.

The rearrangement joins TRBV9 to TRBJ2-1; no clear D. This CDR3 region has 16 residues. Deletions cut 0 bases from V and 13 bases from J, with 23 bases between. Germline V gene lookup returns CDR1 SGDLS and CDR2 YYNGEE. CDR3 sequence (DNA): TGTGCCAGCAGCGTAGGGCCGTCGGCGGCTACAATGAGACAGTTCTTC. It is translated as CASSVGPSAATMRQFF.

The chain joins TRBV5-5 to TRBJ2-6; D remains ambiguous. Germline-derived CDR1 and CDR2 are SGHKS and YYEKEE (reference sequence). Trimming pared 4 bases from V and 0 bases from J, leaving 11 bases between. The length of the CDR3 is 16 residues. This CDR3 is CASSPPLSSGANVLTF. The DNA of the CDR3 is TGTGCCAGCAGCCCCCCACTCTCCTCTGGGGCCAACGTCCTGACTTTC.